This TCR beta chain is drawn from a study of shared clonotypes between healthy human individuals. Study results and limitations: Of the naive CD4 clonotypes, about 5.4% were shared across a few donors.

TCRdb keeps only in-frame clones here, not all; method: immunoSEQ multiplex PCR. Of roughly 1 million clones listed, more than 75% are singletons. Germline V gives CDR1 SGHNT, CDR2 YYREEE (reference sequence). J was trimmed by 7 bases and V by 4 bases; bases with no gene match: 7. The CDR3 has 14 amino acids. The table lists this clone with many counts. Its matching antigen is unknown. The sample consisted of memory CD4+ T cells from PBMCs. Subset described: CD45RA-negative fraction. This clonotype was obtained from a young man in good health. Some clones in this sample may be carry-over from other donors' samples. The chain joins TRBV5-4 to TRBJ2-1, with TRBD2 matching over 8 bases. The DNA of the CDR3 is TGTGCCAGCAGCAAAGCGGGAGTTGAGAATGAGCAGTTCTTC. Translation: CASSKAGVENEQFF.